This TCR beta chain was captured by sequencing in a study of T cells expressing NK-cell markers. Study as a whole: In sorted CD3+CD56+NKG2C+, CD3+CD56+NKG2C- and CD3+CD56-NKG2C+ T cells, TCR beta repertoires were obtained. Seven sequenced donors out of eight were HCMV-seropositive, one seronegative.

Study-wide findings and caveats: Among CD8+ T cells from over 5 donors, dominant NKG2C+ clonotypes accounted for about 1.0-7.0%.

Germline values: CDR1 LNHDA, CDR2 SQIVND (reference sequence). The length of the CDR3 is 13 residues. In regard to this clonotype: The antigen is unknown.

Reprocessing the 5' RACE reads, TCRdb reports a single entry for every CDR3 protein and omits DNA. The repertoire table contains 300,000 to 500,000 distinct CDR3 sequences. The receptor comes from a woman between 45 and 65 years old in good health. V gene TRBV19 combines with J gene TRBJ1-4; there is no DNA to check the TCRdb D call of TRBD1. The sample comprised blood T cells: a sorted CD56 or NKG2C T cell subset, CD4+ or CD8+ T cells, or bulk PBMC T cells (not recorded which). CDR3 sequence reads: CATATGGHEKLFF.